Listed below are T cell receptor beta chains from one sample, sequenced in a study of siplizumab effects on memory and regulatory T cells. Only in-frame clones appear in the TCRdb table, and some are missing; sequencing was by immunoSEQ multiplex PCR. The sample lists some 87,000 clones, more than 80% seen once, with 15% in the top ten. Input material: CD4+ T cells sorted from blood. The receptor set was obtained from a human donor in good health. Both conserved end residues are part of each CDR3.

j_gene,v_gene,CDR3aa
TRBJ1-5,TRBV30,CAWSDRQFRPYSNQPQHF
TRBJ2-7,TRBV7-2,CASSLYPSNEQYF
TRBJ1-1,TRBV11-2,CASTQGGDTEAFF
TRBJ1-5,TRBV6-1,CARGDGNQPQHF
TRBJ1-2,TRBV10-3,CAISGGLSNYGYTF
TRBJ1-2,TRBV30,CAWSGRGRPYGYTF
TRBJ1-1,TRBV21-1,CAPRGGRADELHRRSTEAFF
TRBJ1-2,TRBV6-5,CASSYSGGGLYGYTF
TRBJ1-5,TRBV7-8,CASSDLGSGQPQHF
TRBJ2-1,TRBV4-3,CASSQAGTGTNEQFF
TRBJ1-1,TRBV5-6,CASSRKTAVMNTEAFF
TRBJ1-2,TRBV7-9,CASSLASGGYTF
TRBJ1-6,TRBV7-9,CASSNRQNSPLHF
TRBJ1-2,TRBV28,CASSSGGGGYTF
TRBJ2-1,TRBV7-9,CASSPGQTYNEQFF
TRBJ2-3,TRBV5-1,CASSLGVSRVTDTQYF
TRBJ2-6,TRBV2,CASSLGQGSGANVLTF
TRBJ1-4,TRBV19,CASANQGATNEKLFF
TRBJ1-1,TRBV5-6,CASSPGSPTHTEAFF
TRBJ2-1,TRBV7-9,CASRREGSSYNEQFF
TRBJ2-5,TRBV28,CASTPWGQGAHYTTETQYF
TRBJ2-1,TRBV5-1,CASSFQGAYHNEQFF
TRBJ2-6,TRBV5-1,CASSLGGAGANVLTF
TRBJ2-3,TRBV5-1,CASSAPTSTDTQYF
TRBJ2-1,TRBV19,CASSKLAASSYNEQFF
TRBJ1-5,TRBV7-6,CASSLTYSGQPQHF
TRBJ2-5,TRBV7-9,CASSDGLASGLQETQYF
TRBJ1-2,TRBV6-6,CASSYATGEYDYTF
TRBJ1-2,TRBV30,CAWKYQGGNGYTF
TRBJ2-5,TRBV21-1,CASSISAETQYF
TRBJ2-5,TRBV4-3,CASSQDFGTQYF